This T cell receptor beta chain was observed in a study of T cells in Graves' hyperthyroidism and ophthalmopathy. Germline CDR1 is MNHEY and CDR2 is SMNVEV (reference sequence). The CDR3 spans 13 residues. Trimming cost V 5 bases and J 9 bases, with 13 bases left between them. This clonotype was seen at least ten times. The source material, RNA transcripts, was used to amplify TCR beta CDR3 regions. With the HTBI primer set, the TCR CDR3 went through a first round of RT-PCR. TCRdb passed the multiplex PCR reads through MiXCR, listing each CDR3 protein once. The sample records around 380,000 distinct CDR3 sequences, 13% being singletons.

This clonotype was obtained from a man aged 25 to 45 with Graves' hyperthyroidism that later progressed to Graves' ophthalmopathy. This chain links TRBV27 with TRBJ1-4; unclear D gene. The sample was blood. DNA of the CDR3: TGTGCCAGCAGTCAGACAATAATGAAAAAACTGTTTTTT. The encoded protein is CASSQTIMKKLFF.